This entry lists 6 T cell receptor beta chains sequenced from one sample in a study of OX40 agonist ivuxolimab in advanced cancers. Clones were sequenced by immunoSEQ multiplex PCR, and TCRdb holds only the in-frame ones, with some missing. The sample has more than 25,000 clones; 86% are singletons. The sample consisted of CD4+ or CD8+ T cells sorted from blood, taken in a trial of the OX40 agonist ivuxolimab. The receptors derive from an adult with an advanced solid tumor such as melanoma, head and neck, liver or kidney cancer.

The V gene is TRBV4-1, the J gene TRBJ1-2, with a tentative D call TRBD1 (6 bases). The CDR3 is made up of 15 amino acids. Germline V CDR1 and CDR2: MGHRA, YSYEKL. V gave up 4 bases and J gave up 8 bases, with 20 bases separating them. DNA of the CDR3: TGCGCCAGCAGCCTCCTTGCGGGGGGCTCTCGCGGCTACACCTTC. This gives the protein CASSLLAGGSRGYTF.

The chain uses TRBV6-5 and TRBJ2-1; D remains unclear. Germline-derived CDR1 and CDR2 are MNHEY and SVGAGI. The CDR3 consists of 13 residues. Deletions cut 10 bases from V and 3 bases from J, with 13 bases between. CDR3 residues: CATQLSGYNEQFF. CDR3 sequence (DNA): TGTGCCACCCAGCTCTCGGGCTACAATGAGCAGTTCTTC.

This rearrangement joins TRBV11-2 to TRBJ2-5; D may be TRBD1 or TRBD2 (5 bases each). This CDR3 has 15 residues. Germline assignment: CDR1 SGHAT and CDR2 FQNNGV. Deletions cut 1 base from V and 2 bases from J, with 11 bases between. The CDR3 nucleotides read TGTGCCAGCAGCTTAGTGGCAGAGGGGCAAGAGACCCAGTACTTC. Its protein is CASSLVAEGQETQYF.

The V and J genes are TRBV4-1 and TRBJ2-1; 12 positions match TRBD2. Per germline, CDR1 MGHRA and CDR2 YSYEKL. V dropped 3 bases and J dropped 8; count of bases not matched to a gene: 5. The CDR3 loop spans 15 amino acids. CDR3 residues: CASSHGGLAGYEQFF. In nucleotides, the CDR3 is TGCGCCAGCAGCCATGGCGGACTAGCGGGATATGAGCAGTTCTTC.

CDR3 protein: CASKRDRGHEQYF. CDR3 nucleotide sequence: TGTGCCAGCAAAAGGGACAGGGGCCACGAGCAGTACTTC. The chain combines TRBV21-1 with TRBJ2-7; the D call in the table, TRBD1, was not verified against the DNA. TRBV21-1 is annotated as a pseudogene. The CDR3 sequence is 13 residues long.

This clone occurred once. The V gene is TRBV5-4, the J gene TRBJ2-6; D not resolved. Trimming stripped 0 bases from V and 2 bases from J, with 9 bases between. The CDR3 has 16 residues. Germline CDR1 and CDR2: SGHNT and YYREEE (reference sequence). The CDR3 loop reads CASSLGGGAGANVLTF. CDR3 bases: TGTGCCAGCAGCTTGGGTGGTGGGGCTGGGGCCAACGTCCTGACTTTC.